This entry lists 4 T cell receptor beta chains sequenced from one sample in a study of shared clonotypes between healthy human individuals (dated by TCRdb to 2020 to 2021). The protocol used for the library was the immunoSEQ multiplex PCR assay. This is the immuneACCESS table as TCRdb keeps it, with only in-frame sequences that have V and J called. A part of the clones is gone; compared with another copy, unresolved V genes explain less than half, and the rest is unexplained. The sample table contains roughly 2,500,000 clones; only one count was recorded for 93% of them. The ten largest clones take up 0.36% of the sample. Material for sequencing was naive CD4+ T cells from PBMCs. According to the study, the label for this sample's cell subset or site signals: CD45RA+ positively selected. These receptors originate from a man younger than 30 in good health. Some clones in this sample may be carry-over from other donors' samples.

The chain is built from TRBV28 and TRBJ2-7; D not resolved. Trimming shortened V by 3 bases and J by 6 bases, and 18 bases separated the two germline ends. Looked up from germline, CDR1 is MDHEN and CDR2 is SYDVKM. The CDR3 runs to 15 residues. CDR3 sequence: CASSFVFSQAFEQYF. CDR3 DNA sequence: TGTGCCAGCAGTTTCGTTTTTTCTCAGGCCTTCGAGCAGTACTTC.

V is TRBV30 and J is TRBJ2-3; no clear D gene. The CDR3 totals 15 residues. The germline V and J ends were trimmed by 0 bases and 2 bases, with 12 bases remaining between them. Germline V lookup: CDR1 GTSNPN, CDR2 SVGIG (reference sequence). The CDR3 DNA reads TGTGCCTGGAGTGTACTTGTCAAGCCCACAGATACGCAGTATTTT. Its protein is CAWSVLVKPTDTQYF.

This sequence joins TRBV4-2 and TRBJ2-3; unclear D gene. Germline V gives CDR1 LGHNA, CDR2 YNFKEQ. Trimming took 0 bases from V and 0 from J, leaving 10 bases between them. This CDR3 comprises 16 residues. CDR3 protein: CASSQDRETSTDTQYF. The CDR3 DNA reads TGTGCCAGCAGCCAAGATCGCGAGACTAGCACAGATACGCAGTATTTT.

The chain employs TRBV28 and TRBJ2-7, with a tentative D call TRBD1 (6 bases). The CDR3 length is 15 residues. Trimming took off 6 bases at V and 2 bases at J, with 17 bases between the two ends. Germline-derived CDR1 and CDR2 are MDHEN and SYDVKM. The CDR3 sequence is CASSLDRRLPYEQYF. In nucleotides, the CDR3 is TGTGCCAGCAGCCTAGACAGGCGATTACCCTACGAGCAGTACTTC.